The present entry profiles one TCR beta chain with its context. Libraries were prepared by immunoSEQ multiplex PCR; TCRdb keeps only in-frame clonotypes and omits some of them. The table has 98,000 or so clones, about 87% seen once. V was cut by 3 bases and J by 2 bases, with 11 bases left in between. CDR1 DFQATT and CDR2 SNEGSKA come from the germline V gene (reference sequence). The CDR3 is 13 residues long. This specimen comes from a study of control samples from healthy donors and cancer patients. This TCR was recovered from a woman in her 70s in good health. The chain joins TRBV20-1 to TRBJ2-7; D possibly corresponds to TRBD2 (6 bases). Sequencing was performed on blood. The CDR3 nucleotides are TGCAGTGCTAGTCGCGGGACCCCCTACGAGCAGTACTTC. This encodes CSASRGTPYEQYF.